This T cell receptor beta chain was profiled in a study of blood T cell repertoires in COVID-19. This clone was counted once. Other nucleotide sequences from this sample produce the same CDR3. The table came from immunoSEQ multiplex PCR; TCRdb's copy has only in-frame clones and leaves some out. The sample records 46,000 or so clones, approximately 88% being singletons. The ends were cut back, 6 bases at V and 4 bases at J, with 16 bases in the middle. The CDR3 length is 15 residues. Germline V CDR1 and CDR2: MNHNY, SVGAGI (reference sequence). This receptor was obtained from a man aged 45-65 years with acute or convalescent COVID-19. The sample comprised peripheral blood. The chain is built from TRBV6-6 and TRBJ1-5; TRBD1 might be the D (5 bases). Here the CDR3 DNA reads TGTGCCAGCAGCCCCAGGGATCGGGGGAATCAGCCCCAGCATTTT. Translated, it gives CASSPRDRGNQPQHF.